The next 21 T cell receptor beta chains were all read from a single sample in a study of cytomegalovirus exposure and HLA in healthy donors. In the PCR, 60 Vbeta and 13 Jbeta primers were used. Repertoires were generated with immunoSEQ multiplex PCR, while TCRdb's copy carries only in-frame clones and drops some. The sample shows roughly 150,000 clones, around 80% of them seen only once. Sequenced: PBMCs. Every receptor here comes from a male donor in good health and CMV-seronegative.

The chain couples TRBV4-2 to TRBJ2-3; 10 bases agree with TRBD2. From germline, CDR1 is LGHNA and CDR2 YNFKEQ. The CDR3 spans 16 residues. V was pared by 4 bases and J by 13 bases, with 17 bases of the junction left unmatched. CDR3 region: CASSPTVEIAGGAEYF. CDR3 sequence (DNA): TGTGCCAGCAGCCCGACGGTAGAGATAGCGGGGGGCGCCGAGTATTTT.

V and J are TRBV6-5 and TRBJ2-1; perhaps TRBD2 as D (5 bases). V was shortened by 6 bases and J by 3 bases, with 15 bases between the two germline ends. The CDR3 is 15 amino acids. The germline gives CDR1 MNHEY, CDR2 SVGAGI. CDR3 sequence: CASRESGPLYNEQFF. The CDR3 DNA follows: TGTGCCAGCAGGGAGAGCGGACCGCTCTACAATGAGCAGTTCTTC.

This clone was detected a few times. The CDR3 spells CASSPSRAEQYF. The CDR3, as DNA: TGTGCCAGCTCACCGTCTCGAGCCGAGCAGTACTTC. J is TRBJ2-7 and V is TRBV18, with unresolved D. Trimming took off 3 bases at V and 6 bases at J, with 9 bases between the two ends. This CDR3 comprises 12 residues. Per germline, CDR1 KGHSH and CDR2 LQKENI.

V usage is TRBV18 and J usage is TRBJ1-2, with D tentatively TRBD1 (6 bases). The CDR3 runs to 15 residues. Germline V gene lookup returns CDR1 KGHSH and CDR2 LQKENI. V gave up 1 base and J gave up 3 bases, with 12 bases separating them. Written as DNA, the CDR3 is TGTGCCAGCTCACCACGGGGGTCAGGGGACTATGGCTACACCTTC. Its translation: CASSPRGSGDYGYTF.

This chain links TRBV4-2 with TRBJ2-3; a weak D match, TRBD1 (6 bases). Germline assignment: CDR1 LGHNA and CDR2 YNFKEQ. Trimming stripped 0 bases from V and 2 bases from J, with 18 bases between. This CDR3 spans 18 amino acids. This CDR3 is CASSQEGASDAPTDTQYF. Here the CDR3 DNA reads TGTGCCAGCAGCCAAGAGGGGGCTTCCGACGCCCCCACAGATACGCAGTATTTT.

This chain links TRBV11-2 with TRBJ1-4, with D possibly matching TRBD1 (6 bases). The CDR3 spans 15 residues. The V end lost 1 base, the J end lost 5 bases, and 11 bases lay between the germline ends. The V gene's germline CDR1 is SGHAT and CDR2 FQNNGV. CDR3 protein: CASSLAGGGNEKLFF. DNA of the CDR3: TGTGCCAGCAGCTTAGCGGGGGGCGGAAATGAAAAACTGTTTTTT.

The chain combines TRBV27 with TRBJ2-7; TRBD1 matches 9 bases. The trim removed 5 bases at V and 5 bases at J, leaving 7 bases unmatched. Germline-derived CDR1 and CDR2 are MNHEY and SMNVEV (reference sequence). The CDR3 runs to 14 residues. CDR3 amino acids: CASSPGQGNHEQYF. In DNA form, the CDR3 reads TGTGCCAGCAGTCCAGGACAGGGGAACCACGAGCAGTACTTC.

V gene TRBV11-2 combines with J gene TRBJ2-2; 10 bases line up with TRBD2. CDR1 SGHAT and CDR2 FQNNGV come from the germline V gene. The CDR3 consists of 17 residues. J gave up 1 base and V 5 bases, and 7 bases lay outside the gene matches. The CDR3 sequence: CASSLLAGGLNTGELFF. CDR3 nucleotides: TGTGCCAGCAGCCTTTTAGCGGGAGGCCTGAACACCGGGGAGCTGTTTTTT.

The V and J genes are TRBV19 and TRBJ2-2; 11 bases match TRBD2. CDR1 LNHDA and CDR2 SQIVND come from the germline V gene (reference sequence). This CDR3 contains 16 residues. With 3 bases clipped from V and 1 base from J, the junction kept 1 base outside the gene matches. The CDR3: CASSITSGGNTGELFF. CDR3 nucleotide sequence: TGTGCCAGTAGTATTACTAGCGGGGGGAACACCGGGGAGCTGTTTTTT. The full variable domain, its missing parts supplied by reference TRBV19 and TRBJ2-2, is DGGITQSPKYLFRKEGQNVTLSCEQNLNHDAMYWYRQDPGQGLRLIYYSQIVNDFQKGDIAEGYSVSREKKESFPLTVTSAQKNPTAFYLCASSITSGGNTGELFFGEGSRLTVL.

The V gene is TRBV11-3, the J gene TRBJ2-7; the match to TRBD1 covers 8 bases. Germline assignment: CDR1 SGHNT and CDR2 YENEEA. With V trimmed by 4 bases and J by 3 bases, 2 bases remained unmatched. This CDR3 spans 13 amino acids. The CDR3 DNA is TGTGCCAGCAGCTCGGGACAGGACTACGAGCAGTACTTC. Protein sequence: CASSSGQDYEQYF.

This clone was seen once. The junction departs from the called germline gene at one end, perhaps through a read error. V usage is TRBV9 and J usage is TRBJ2-1; 8 bases are a match to TRBD2. Germline CDR1 and CDR2: SGDLS and YYNGEE. CDR3 length: 16 amino acids. The CDR3 spells CASSVEWSGGYNEQLF. CDR3 DNA: TGTGCCAGCAGCGTAGAATGGAGCGGGGGCTACAATGAGCAGCTCTTC. Full variable domain (remainder filled in from reference TRBV9 and TRBJ2-1): DSGVTQTPKHLITATGQRVTLRCSPRSGDLSVYWYQQSLDQGLQFLIQYYNGEERAKGNILERFSAQQFPDLHSELNLSSLELGDSALYFCASSVEWSGGYNEQLFGPGTRLTVL.

The chain has TRBV27 and TRBJ1-6, with D hard to call. The CDR3 contains 15 residues. Per germline, CDR1 MNHEY and CDR2 SMNVEV (reference sequence). The germline V and J ends were trimmed by 1 base and 11 bases, with 15 bases remaining between them. CDR3 DNA sequence: TGTGCCAGCAGTTTATATCCCCGGGGATCACCACCCCTCCACTTT. The encoded protein is CASSLYPRGSPPLHF.

The rearrangement uses TRBV6-5 and TRBJ1-1; the match to TRBD1 covers 7 bases. The junction had 5 bases not matched to a gene; V was cut back by 4 bases and J by 0 bases. The CDR3 covers 15 residues. Germline CDR1 is MNHEY and CDR2 is SVGAGI. The CDR3 sequence is CASSSTGVVNTEAFF. The CDR3 nucleotides are TGTGCCAGCAGTTCCACAGGGGTGGTGAACACTGAAGCTTTCTTT.

The rearrangement links TRBV7-9 to TRBJ1-1; possibly TRBD1 for D (5 bases). Trimming pared 1 base from V and 8 bases from J, leaving 5 bases between. This CDR3 spans 11 amino acids. CDR1 and CDR2 from the germline V gene are SEHNR and FQNEAQ (reference sequence). CDR3 DNA sequence: TGTGCCAGCAGCTTAGACAGGGAAGCTTTCTTT. Its translation is CASSLDREAFF. The complete variable domain, with remaining parts taken from reference TRBV7-9 and TRBJ1-1, reads DTGVSQNPRHKITKRGQNVTFRCDPISEHNRLYWYRQTLGQGPEFLTYFQNEAQLEKSRLLSDRFSAERPKGSFSTLEIQRTEQGDSAMYLCASSLDREAFFGQGTRLTVV.

This clone showed up just a few times. V usage is TRBV7-2 and J usage is TRBJ1-1, with D unclear. Per the germline V gene, CDR1 is SGHTA and CDR2 is FQGNSA. The V and J ends lost 1 base and 4 bases respectively, with 13 bases between them. The CDR3 extends over 15 amino acids. Here the CDR3 reads CASSLVEDGSTEAFF. CDR3 DNA sequence: TGTGCCAGCAGCTTAGTGGAGGATGGGAGCACTGAAGCTTTCTTT.

This clone was seen once. The chain is built from TRBV7-3 and TRBJ2-1; 10 positions agree with TRBD2. The CDR3 covers 14 residues. V dropped 9 bases and J dropped 2; count of bases not matched to a gene: 4. CDR1 is SGHTA and CDR2 is FQGTGA in the germline V gene. CDR3 coding DNA: TGTGCCAGACCGCTAGCGGGAGCCTACAATGAGCAGTTCTTC. This gives the protein CARPLAGAYNEQFF.

V and J are TRBV19 and TRBJ1-6; 8 bases are a match to TRBD1. The CDR3 length is 14 residues. V gave up 6 bases and J gave up 9 bases; unmatched junction bases: 7. Germline CDR1 and CDR2: LNHDA and SQIVND (reference sequence). The CDR3 nucleotides read TGTGCCAGTAGGCACAGGGGGTATGGTTCACCCCTCCACTTT. Its translation: CASRHRGYGSPLHF.

This CDR3 is CASSRSGRQETQYF. The CDR3 nucleotides are TGTGCCAGCAGTCGTAGCGGGAGGCAAGAGACCCAGTACTTC. The chain joins TRBV28 to TRBJ2-5; 10 nucleotides align to TRBD2. Germline V gene lookup returns CDR1 MDHEN and CDR2 SYDVKM. V was clipped by 5 bases and J by 2 bases; unmatched bases: 2. The CDR3 covers 14 residues. Looking up the rest from reference TRBV28 and TRBJ2-5 gives the full variable domain: DVKVTQSSRYLVKRTGEKVFLECVQDMDHENMFWYRQDPGLGLRLIYFSYDVKMKEKGDIPEGYSVSREKKERFSLILESASTNQTSMYLCASSRSGRQETQYFGPGTRLLVL.

This clone was observed a single time. V and J are TRBV7-2 and TRBJ2-2; 9 nucleotides align to TRBD2. CDR1 is SGHTA, CDR2 FQGNSA, per germline. The CDR3 is 16 residues long. V trimming: 4 bases; J trimming: 2 bases; junction bases outside the gene matches: 5. CDR3 DNA sequence: TGTGCCAGCAGCTCGTTTAGCGGGGGTAACACCGGGGAGCTGTTTTTT. This encodes CASSSFSGGNTGELFF.

Concerning this clone itself: This CDR3 is also generated by other DNA sequences in the sample. The chain uses TRBV7-8 and TRBJ2-7; D possibly corresponds to TRBD1 (6 bases). In germline, CDR1 is SGHVS, CDR2 FQNEAQ. Deletions cut 5 bases from V and 2 bases from J, with 13 bases between. This CDR3 comprises 14 residues. CDR3: CASSTRTETYEQYF. DNA of the CDR3: TGTGCCAGCAGCACTCGGACAGAAACCTACGAGCAGTACTTC.

V and J are TRBV19 and TRBJ2-2; TRBD1 might be the D (6 bases). The CDR3 runs to 12 residues. CDR1 and CDR2 (germline): LNHDA, SQIVND (reference sequence). Trimming stripped 4 bases from V and 9 bases from J, with 9 bases between. The chain's CDR3 is CASSTGERELFF. In DNA form, the CDR3 reads TGTGCCAGTAGTACAGGGGAGCGGGAGCTGTTTTTT.